This TCR beta chain is from a study of siplizumab effects on memory and regulatory T cells. Study summary: With siplizumab at approximately 1.1 ug/mL or without drug, mixed lymphocyte reactions were set up in pairs.

Germline V gene data show CDR1 as SGHTS and CDR2 as YDEGEE. The CDR3 extends over 15 amino acids. V was pared by 0 bases and J by 2 bases, with 3 bases of the junction left unmatched. General study results and limits: Whether proliferating Tregs in siplizumab cultures suppress was not functionally confirmed.

Generated by immunoSEQ multiplex PCR, the TCRdb table keeps only in-frame clones and is missing some. This repertoire shows approximately 9,700 clones, roughly 45% found once; its top ten account for roughly 10%. About this clone itself: Its antigen is not identified.

It was at 37°C and for more than 5 days that the mixed lymphocyte reaction cells were cocultured. The rearrangement uses TRBV5-8 and TRBJ2-3; 7 nucleotides align to TRBD2. The sequenced material came from CFSE-low (dividing) CD8+ T cells sorted from an allogeneic mixed lymphocyte reaction. The source of this sequence is a human donor in good health; the cells came from an allogeneic mixed lymphocyte reaction. CDR3 DNA: TGTGCCAGCAGCTTGGGGCTAGCGGACACAGATACGCAGTATTTT. Amino acid sequence: CASSLGLADTDTQYF.